The 20 T cell receptor beta chains presented below share a single source sample, sequenced in a study of blood T cell repertoires in COVID-19. Assay: immunoSEQ multiplex PCR; the TCRdb copy retains only in-frame clones and omits some. Of some 270,000 clones in the sample, about 91% were seen once. The sample comprised peripheral blood. The receptors stem from a woman aged 40 to 55 who had recovered from COVID-19.

This clone was observed a few times. The rearrangement uses TRBV19 and TRBJ1-3; the D is unclear. Germline CDR1 is LNHDA and CDR2 is SQIVND (reference sequence). This CDR3 comprises 14 residues. Between the trimmed V and J ends, which lost 5 bases and 4 bases, there was a span of 12 bases. Here the CDR3 DNA reads TGTGCCAGTAGTCCCCGCGAATGGGGAAACACCATATATTTT. It codes for CASSPREWGNTIYF.

This clone was observed a few times. V gene TRBV7-9 combines with J gene TRBJ1-5; 8 bases fit TRBD1. The germline gives CDR1 SEHNR, CDR2 FQNEAQ (reference sequence). The CDR3 extends over 16 amino acids. V lost 3 bases, J lost 4 bases, and 8 bases stayed unmatched. CDR3 bases: TGTGCCAGCAGCTTCTATACTACAGGGGGGAATCAGCCCCAGCATTTT. Translating it yields CASSFYTTGGNQPQHF. Based on the CDR3 plus reference TRBV7-9 and TRBJ1-5, the full variable domain is DTGVSQNPRHKITKRGQNVTFRCDPISEHNRLYWYRQTLGQGPEFLTYFQNEAQLEKSRLLSDRFSAERPKGSFSTLEIQRTEQGDSAMYLCASSFYTTGGNQPQHFGDGTRLSIL.

The gene calls are TRBV12-3 or TRBV12-4 and TRBJ2-7; 11 nucleotides match TRBD1. V shed 4 bases and J 7 bases; nucleotides not matched to a gene: 3. The CDR3 consists of 13 residues. In nucleotides, the CDR3 is TGTGCCAGCAGTTCCGGGACAGGGGGTGAGCAGTACTTC. Amino acid sequence: CASSSGTGGEQYF.

The V call is TRBV15, the J call TRBJ1-4; D gene uncertain. The V and J ends lost 1 base and 4 bases respectively, with 10 bases between them. The CDR3 is 15 residues long. Germline V gives CDR1 LNHNV, CDR2 YYDKDF (reference sequence). The CDR3 coding sequence is TGTGCCACCAGCAGAGTTGCCGGGTTTAATGAAAAACTGTTTTTT. This codes for CATSRVAGFNEKLFF.

The J gene is TRBJ2-1, the V gene TRBV11-2; a weak D match, TRBD2 (5 bases). V lost 1 base and J 4 bases, leaving 17 bases between the germline ends. There are 17 residues in the CDR3. Germline CDR1 is SGHAT and CDR2 is FQNNGV. CDR3 sequence reads: CASSLGRPGSVYNEQFF. DNA of the CDR3: TGTGCCAGCAGCTTAGGACGCCCGGGGAGCGTATACAATGAGCAGTTCTTC.

This chain joins TRBV6-6 and TRBJ1-3; 9 nucleotides align to TRBD1. This CDR3 has 14 residues. With 5 bases clipped from V and 4 bases from J, the junction kept 3 bases outside the gene matches. The germline V gene has CDR1 MNHNY and CDR2 SVGAGI (reference sequence). The CDR3 nucleotides read TGTGCCAGCAGTGGGACAGGGTCCGGAAACACCATATATTTT. Translation: CASSGTGSGNTIYF.

The chain has TRBV27 and TRBJ2-3, with D perhaps matching TRBD1 (5 bases). The V and J ends lost 6 bases and 10 bases respectively, with 17 bases between them. CDR1 is MNHEY, CDR2 SMNVEV, per germline (reference sequence). This CDR3 comprises 13 residues. The CDR3 sequence: CASSPGPFGSQYF. The CDR3 region has the DNA TGTGCCAGCAGCCCAGGGCCGTTCGGGTCGCAGTATTTT.

The V and J genes are TRBV3-1 (or the pseudogene TRBV3-2) and TRBJ1-2; D may be TRBD1 (6 bases). Trimming removed 1 base at V and 2 bases at J, with 8 bases between. This CDR3 region has 14 residues. CDR1 is LGHDT, CDR2 YNNKEL, per germline (reference sequence). The CDR3 DNA follows: TGTGCCAGCAGCCAAGGTGGACAGAACTATGGCTACACCTTC. Protein sequence: CASSQGGQNYGYTF.

The chain employs TRBV5-1 and TRBJ2-5; D call uncertain. The CDR3 extends over 12 amino acids. Germline V lookup: CDR1 SGHRS, CDR2 YFSETQ. V was clipped by 4 bases and J by 0 bases, with 4 bases between them. CDR3 sequence (DNA): TGCGCCAGCAGCCTGTACCAAGAGACCCAGTACTTC. It yields the protein CASSLYQETQYF.

This chain joins TRBV12-3 or TRBV12-4 and TRBJ1-4; D might be TRBD1 (5 bases). V was shortened by 6 bases and J by 5 bases, with 7 bases between the two germline ends. This CDR3 region has 12 residues. CDR3 residues: CASRGVNEKLFF. The CDR3 DNA follows: TGTGCCAGCAGAGGGGTCAATGAAAAACTGTTTTTT.

The chain couples TRBV28 to TRBJ2-2; 8 nucleotides align to TRBD2. The length of the CDR3 is 14 residues. The J segment lost 5 bases and the V segment lost 3 bases, leaving 2 bases of the junction unmatched. Germline assignment: CDR1 MDHEN and CDR2 SYDVKM. The CDR3 DNA reads TGTGCCAGCAGTTTCGGGGGGGGTACCGGGGAGCTGTTTTTT. Translated, it gives CASSFGGGTGELFF.

The chain recombines TRBV15 with TRBJ2-7, with D possibly being TRBD2 (5 bases). Germline V lookup: CDR1 LNHNV, CDR2 YYDKDF (reference sequence). Trimming took 1 base from V and 2 from J, leaving 12 bases between them. This CDR3 has 15 amino acids. CDR3 region: CATSRVWGEAYEQYF. The CDR3 bases are TGTGCCACCAGCAGAGTGTGGGGAGAGGCCTACGAGCAGTACTTC. The entire variable domain, with the rest obtained from reference TRBV15 and TRBJ2-7, is as follows: DAMVIQNPRYQVTQFGKPVTLSCSQTLNHNVMYWYQQKSSQAPKLLFHYYDKDFNNEADTPDNFQSRRPNTSFCFLDIRSPGLGDTAMYLCATSRVWGEAYEQYFGPGTRLTVT.

This clone was counted once. The V gene is TRBV5-1, the J gene TRBJ2-3; 10 bases match TRBD2. The CDR3 is made up of 15 amino acids. Unmatched junction bases numbered 2, after V lost 0 bases and J lost 4 bases. Germline V gene lookup returns CDR1 SGHRS and CDR2 YFSETQ. The CDR3 DNA reads TGCGCCAGCAGCTTGGATCTAGCGGGGGCAGATACGCAGTATTTT. Amino acid sequence: CASSLDLAGADTQYF.

The chain has TRBV19 and TRBJ1-2; a weak D match, TRBD1 (5 bases). V lost 9 bases to trimming and J lost 2 bases, with 22 bases between them. CDR3 length: 16 amino acids. Germline V gives CDR1 LNHDA, CDR2 SQIVND (reference sequence). CDR3 nucleotide sequence: TGTGCCAGCCTACCGGGACTTACGTCAAGGAACTATGGCTACACCTTC. It specifies CASLPGLTSRNYGYTF.

V gene TRBV29-1 combines with J gene TRBJ2-3; 7 positions match TRBD2. Germline V gene sequence: CDR1 SQVTM, CDR2 ANQGSEA. CDR3 size: 14 residues. V was pared by 3 bases and J by 3 bases, with 6 bases of the junction left unmatched. CDR3: CSVEDSGYTDTQYF. In DNA form, the CDR3 reads TGCAGCGTTGAGGATAGCGGGTATACAGATACGCAGTATTTT.

This chain uses TRBV7-9 with TRBJ2-7; possible D gene TRBD2, 7 bases. The CDR3 sequence is 15 residues long. CDR1 SEHNR and CDR2 FQNEAQ come from the germline V gene (reference sequence). V lost 1 base to trimming and J lost 2 bases, with 12 bases between them. In DNA, the CDR3 is TGTGCCAGCAGCTTAGTGGGGGGGCCAACCTACGAGCAGTACTTC. Translated, it gives CASSLVGGPTYEQYF.

This sequence joins TRBV19 and TRBJ1-1; 7 positions match TRBD1. The CDR3 has 16 residues. Germline CDR1 LNHDA, CDR2 SQIVND (reference sequence). With 6 bases clipped from V and 4 bases from J, the junction kept 14 bases outside the gene matches. The CDR3 is CASRYQGGAVGTEAFF. CDR3 nucleotide sequence: TGTGCCAGTAGGTACCAGGGGGGTGCTGTCGGCACTGAAGCTTTCTTT.

V is TRBV10-3 and J is TRBJ2-1, with D possibly being TRBD1 (6 bases). V lost 6 bases, J lost 0 bases, and 12 bases lay in between. Germline V lookup: CDR1 ENHRY, CDR2 SYGVKD. The CDR3 length is 15 residues. This CDR3 is CAIRPPGASYNEQFF. For the CDR3, the DNA is TGTGCCATCAGGCCTCCAGGGGCCTCCTACAATGAGCAGTTCTTC.

The chain has TRBV19 and TRBJ2-7; D might be TRBD2 (5 bases). The V and J ends lost 3 bases and 2 bases respectively, with 14 bases between them. Germline values: CDR1 LNHDA, CDR2 SQIVND (reference sequence). This CDR3 region has 15 residues. CDR3 sequence: CASSITSGPTYEQYV. The CDR3 DNA follows: TGTGCCAGTAGTATTACCAGCGGACCGACCTACGAGCAGTACGTC.

The chain uses TRBV5-1 and TRBJ1-1; possibly TRBD1 for D (5 bases). The CDR3 length is 12 residues. V lost 5 bases to trimming and J lost 1 base, with 6 bases between them. The V gene's germline CDR1 is SGHRS and CDR2 YFSETQ. The CDR3 DNA sequence: TGCGCCAGCAGTCAGGGGAACACTGAAGCTTTCTTT. It specifies CASSQGNTEAFF.